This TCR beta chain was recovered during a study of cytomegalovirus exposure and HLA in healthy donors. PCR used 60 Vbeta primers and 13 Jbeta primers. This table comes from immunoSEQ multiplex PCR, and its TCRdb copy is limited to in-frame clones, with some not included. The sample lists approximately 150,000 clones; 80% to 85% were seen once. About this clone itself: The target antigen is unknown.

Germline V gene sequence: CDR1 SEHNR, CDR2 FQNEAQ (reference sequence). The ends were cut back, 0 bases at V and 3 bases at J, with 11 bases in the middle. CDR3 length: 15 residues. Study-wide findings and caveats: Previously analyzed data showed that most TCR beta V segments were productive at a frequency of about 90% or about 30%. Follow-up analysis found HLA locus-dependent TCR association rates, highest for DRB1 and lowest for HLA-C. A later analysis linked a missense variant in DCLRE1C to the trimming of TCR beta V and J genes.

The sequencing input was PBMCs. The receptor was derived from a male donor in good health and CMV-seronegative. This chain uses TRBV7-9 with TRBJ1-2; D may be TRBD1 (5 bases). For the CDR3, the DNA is TGTGCCAGCAGCTTAGCCGGGGGTTCTGACTATGGCTACACCTTC. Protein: CASSLAGGSDYGYTF.